This T cell receptor beta chain came from a study of vaccination and CD4 T cells after COVID-19. The sample holds a few counts of this clonotype. What it binds is unknown. Germline V gene lookup returns CDR1 SEHNR and CDR2 FQNEAQ (reference sequence). There are 17 residues in the CDR3. J gave up 4 bases and V 4 bases, and 13 bases lay outside the gene matches. Time point indicated: late sampling 161 to 241 days after vaccination in three convalescent patients. Indicated treatment: roughly ten-day PBMC culture with coronavirus spike peptide pools or control peptides (ViraFEST assay). The Oncomine TCR Beta short-read assay sequenced DNA from cultured CD4+ T cells. Cultured CD4+ T cells yielded the extracted genomic DNA. From the PCR reads, TCRdb called clonotypes with MiXCR, one entry per CDR3 protein. The sample includes 22,000 or so distinct CDR3 sequences, approximately 32% seen only once; the top ten take approximately 10%.

This chain connects TRBV7-9 to TRBJ2-5; 9 bases map to TRBD1. Source: CD4+ T cells from blood, cultured in vitro, taken about 7 months after SARS-CoV-2 vaccination. The receptor's source is a human donor who had recovered from COVID-19. The CDR3 DNA sequence: TGTGCCAGCAGCTATGCCCCGGGGACAGGGTTTGCAGAGACCCAGTACTTC. It yields the protein CASSYAPGTGFAETQYF.